What follows is one T cell receptor beta chain and its context. As yet, its antigen is unknown. With V trimmed by 3 bases and J by 7 bases, 5 bases remained unmatched. CDR3 length: 14 residues. Germline assignment: CDR1 SGHAT and CDR2 FQNNGV. The data stem from a study of siplizumab effects on memory and regulatory T cells. Study conclusions and caveats: It seemed that naive T cells were more diverse than memory cells and were major contributors to the alloresponse. Proliferating siplizumab-cultured Tregs lacked confirmed suppressive function. Alloreactive sequences traceable to unstimulated CD4+ memory cells declined significantly under siplizumab.

Assays examined 100,000 or so TCR templates per sample. The assay was immunoSEQ multiplex PCR, and TCRdb's table has in-frame clones only and misses some. The data hold around 100,000 clones, with more than 85% observed a single time. Sequencing was done on a sample of CD4+ T cells sorted from blood. The chain couples TRBV11-2 to TRBJ2-3; 9 bases align to TRBD2. The source is a human donor in good health. In nucleotides, the CDR3 is TGTGCCAGCAGCTTTGGGACTAGCCCCAATACGCAGTATTTT. It translates to CASSFGTSPNTQYF.